This is a list of T cell receptor beta chains from one sample in a study of blood T cells in healthy people across ages. TCRdb redid the calling of the 5' RACE reads with MiXCR, one entry per CDR3 protein. The repertoire includes around 2 million distinct CDR3 sequences, around 40% of them detected once, and 23% sits in the top ten. The material sequenced was blood. These TCRs come from a human donor in good health. Both conserved end residues are part of each CDR3. A D gene is named only where the DNA matches it firmly. Part of the rows lack a size; the others show once, few, many or a class for expanded clones.

abundance,d_gene,j_gene,v_gene,CDR3nt,CDR3aa
few,.,TRBJ1-2,TRBV18,TGTGCCAGCTCACCACCGAATTCTCTAGGGGCCGAAACCCATGGCTACACCTTC,CASSPPNSLGAETHGYTF
few,TRBD2,TRBJ2-1,TRBV24-1,TGTGCCACCAGTGATTCTCCCGGGACTAGGTACAATGAGCAGTTCTTC,CATSDSPGTRYNEQFF
.,.,TRBJ2-7,TRBV6-5,TGTGCCAGCACGGATCTCACCTCTGTCTACGAGCAGTACTTC,CASTDLTSVYEQYF
few,TRBD2,TRBJ2-1,TRBV7-3,TGTGCCAGCAGCCGCGGGGGGACGTACAATGAGCAGTTCTTC,CASSRGGTYNEQFF
few,.,TRBJ2-4,TRBV28,TGTGCCAGCAGTTCCGGGGGCGTGAACATTCAGTACTTC,CASSSGGVNIQYF
few,.,TRBJ1-1,TRBV7-3,TGTGCCAGCAGCTTGGGGTCGAGCAGCACTGAAGCTTTCTTT,CASSLGSSSTEAFF
.,.,TRBJ2-2,TRBV7-3,TGTGCCAGCAGCTTTGGGGTGAACACCGGGGAGCTGTTTTTT,CASSFGVNTGELFF
.,.,TRBJ1-4,TRBV5-1,TGCGCCAGTCGGAGGGACGGTACAGGGGAAAAACTGTTTTTT,CASRRDGTGEKLFF
.,TRBD2,TRBJ2-1,TRBV5-1,TGCGCCAGCACGACTTCTAGCGGGGCCTACAATGAGCAGTTCTTC,CASTTSSGAYNEQFF
.,.,TRBJ2-5,TRBV5-1,TGCGCCAGCAGCGGGCAGCATCCCCAAGAGACCCAGTACTTC,CASSGQHPQETQYF
few,.,TRBJ1-4,TRBV29-1,TGCAGCGTTGGTGGACTTTTCGGCGAAAAACTGTTTTTT,CSVGGLFGEKLFF
many,.,TRBJ2-7,TRBV11-2,TGTGCCAGCAGCTTATTAGGGGGGCAAGGAGCCTACGAGCAGTACTTC,CASSLLGGQGAYEQYF
few,.,TRBJ1-5,TRBV20-1,TGCAGTGCTAGAGCCTGGCGGAATAGCAATCAGCCCCAGCATTTT,CSARAWRNSNQPQHF
once,.,TRBJ1-3,TRBV10-3,TGTGCCATCAGTGGGGCCGGGACGAGCTCTGGAAACACCATATATTTT,CAISGAGTSSGNTIYF
few,TRBD2,TRBJ2-3,TRBV20-1,TGCAGTGCTCCAGGTCGGACTAGCGGACTCACAGATACGCAGTATTTT,CSAPGRTSGLTDTQYF
.,.,TRBJ2-1,TRBV29-1,TGCAGCGTTGATCCGCGCCTCAGGACGGGAACGAATGAGCAGTTCTTC,CSVDPRLRTGTNEQFF
few,TRBD2,TRBJ2-1,TRBV11-2,TGTGCCAGCAGCCGGACCCGGGGGGATAATGAGCAGTTCTTC,CASSRTRGDNEQFF
few,.,TRBJ1-5,TRBV6-1,TGTGCCAGCAGCCAGTATCAGGAACAGCCCCAGCATTTT,CASSQYQEQPQHF
.,.,TRBJ2-7,TRBV20-1,TGCAGTGCTAACGGCATCTCCTACGAGCAGTACTTC,CSANGISYEQYF
.,.,TRBJ2-5,TRBV5-6,TGTGCCAGCAGAGGGGGGGCCCACCAAGAGACCCAGTACTTC,CASRGGAHQETQYF